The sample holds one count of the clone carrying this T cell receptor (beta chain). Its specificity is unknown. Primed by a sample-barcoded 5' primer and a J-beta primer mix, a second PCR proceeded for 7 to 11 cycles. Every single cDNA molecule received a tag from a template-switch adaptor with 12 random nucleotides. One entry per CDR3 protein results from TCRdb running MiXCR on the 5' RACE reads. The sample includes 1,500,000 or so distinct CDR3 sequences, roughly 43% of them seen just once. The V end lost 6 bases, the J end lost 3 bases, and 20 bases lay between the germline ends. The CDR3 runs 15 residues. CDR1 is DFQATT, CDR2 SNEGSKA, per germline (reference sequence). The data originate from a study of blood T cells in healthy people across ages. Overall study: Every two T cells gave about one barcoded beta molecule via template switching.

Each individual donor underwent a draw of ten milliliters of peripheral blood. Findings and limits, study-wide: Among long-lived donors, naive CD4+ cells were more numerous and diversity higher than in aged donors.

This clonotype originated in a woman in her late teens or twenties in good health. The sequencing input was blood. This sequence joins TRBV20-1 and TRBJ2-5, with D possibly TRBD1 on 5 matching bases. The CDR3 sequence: CSATDVGRAKETQYF. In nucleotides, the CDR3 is TGCAGTGCCACGGACGTGGGCAGGGCAAAAGAGACCCAGTACTTC.